The entry that follows covers one T cell receptor beta chain sequence. This sample was included in a study of T cells in localized non-small cell lung cancer. Clones were read by immunoSEQ multiplex PCR, and TCRdb kept only the in-frame ones, dropping some. The table includes nearly 35,000 clones, roughly 90% detected once. The V gene end was trimmed by 4 bases and the J gene end by 4 bases; junction bases not matched to a gene: 8. The germline V gene has CDR1 SGHRS and CDR2 YFSETQ. CDR3 length equals 16 residues. Sequencing was performed on peripheral blood mononuclear cells, taken before any cancer treatment. This chain links TRBV5-1 with TRBJ2-1; 10 positions agree with TRBD1. The origin of this receptor is a female donor older than 55 with stage II lung adenocarcinoma. CDR3 amino acids: CASSEQGTGVYNEQFF. In DNA, the CDR3 is TGCGCCAGCAGCGAACAGGGGACAGGGGTGTACAATGAGCAGTTCTTC.